This is a list of T cell receptor beta chains from one sample in a study of blood T cell repertoires in COVID-19. This table comes from immunoSEQ multiplex PCR, and its TCRdb copy is limited to in-frame clones, with some not included. The sample consists of approximately 150,000 clones, roughly 86% of them appearing once. Sequencing input: peripheral blood. Receptor source: a woman between 50 and 59 years old with acute or convalescent COVID-19. Both conserved end residues are part of each CDR3. The order of the fields is D gene, CDR3 length, clone size, V gene, J gene, CDR3 protein, CDR3 DNA. The D gene is left open where the match is weak. Clone size is shown for a subset of rows, as once, few, many or a class of expanded clone.

TRBD1	14	once	TRBV5-6	TRBJ1-2	CASSLRTGPYGYTF	TGTGCCAGCAGCTTGAGGACAGGGCCCTATGGCTACACCTTC
TRBD1	16	-	TRBV18	TRBJ1-2	CASSPASFQGAYGYTF	TGTGCCAGCTCACCCGCATCATTCCAGGGGGCCTATGGCTACACCTTC
-	14	-	TRBV3-1/TRBV3-2	TRBJ2-3	CASSPPSSTDTQYF	TGTGCCAGCAGCCCCCCTTCTAGCACAGATACGCAGTATTTT
-	14	-	TRBV6-4	TRBJ2-2	CASSDGLNTGELFF	TGTGCCAGCAGTGACGGGCTTAACACCGGGGAGCTGTTTTTT
-	13	-	TRBV6-2/TRBV6-3	TRBJ1-2	CASSTGHNYGYTF	TGTGCCAGCAGTACGGGACACAACTATGGCTACACCTTC
-	15	-	TRBV4-1	TRBJ1-1	CASSQDKGVLGEAFF	TGCGCCAGCAGCCAAGATAAGGGGGTCTTGGGTGAAGCTTTCTTT
-	16	-	TRBV7-2	TRBJ1-2	CASSMTVIPSNYGYTF	TGTGCCAGCAGCATGACAGTTATTCCTTCAAACTATGGCTACACCTTC
-	15	-	TRBV4-3	TRBJ1-3	CASSQVGGPGNTIYF	TGCGCCAGCAGCCAAGTCGGGGGGCCAGGAAACACCATATATTTT
TRBD1	15	-	TRBV18	TRBJ1-5	CASSRTGTEGRPQHF	TGTGCCAGCTCACGCACCGGGACAGAGGGTCGGCCCCAGCATTTT
-	15	-	TRBV5-8	TRBJ2-2	CASSLYVGDSRELFF	TGTGCCAGCAGCTTGTACGTAGGGGACTCTAGGGAGCTGTTTTTT
TRBD1	15	few	TRBV7-9	TRBJ1-4	CASSSNRGLNEKLFF	TGTGCCAGCAGCTCTAACAGGGGGCTTAATGAAAAACTGTTTTTT